This T cell receptor beta chain was found in a study of T-cell memory formation after mild COVID-19. A single record per CDR3 protein comes from TCRdb applying MiXCR to the 5' RACE reads. The repertoire consists of 550,000 to 600,000 distinct CDR3 sequences, with about a fifth occurring once and the leading ten covering around 8.4%. This clonotype was detected a few times. Its antigen is not identified. Study results and caveats: Clones that contracted clustered mainly in CM and EM if CD4+ and in EMRA if CD8+.

Trimming pared 3 bases from V and 0 bases from J, leaving 6 bases between. The CDR3 totals 14 residues. This chain uses TRBV12-3 or TRBV12-4 with TRBJ1-5; D is uncertain. Material for sequencing was PBMCs or a T cell subset sorted from them (not recorded which). The TCR was taken from an adult woman who had mild COVID-19 (a few samples of this study predate the infection). Cell type and time point are not known. CDR3 coding DNA: TGTGCCAGCAGTTTTGCAGATAGCAATCAGCCCCAGCATTTT. This codes for CASSFADSNQPQHF.